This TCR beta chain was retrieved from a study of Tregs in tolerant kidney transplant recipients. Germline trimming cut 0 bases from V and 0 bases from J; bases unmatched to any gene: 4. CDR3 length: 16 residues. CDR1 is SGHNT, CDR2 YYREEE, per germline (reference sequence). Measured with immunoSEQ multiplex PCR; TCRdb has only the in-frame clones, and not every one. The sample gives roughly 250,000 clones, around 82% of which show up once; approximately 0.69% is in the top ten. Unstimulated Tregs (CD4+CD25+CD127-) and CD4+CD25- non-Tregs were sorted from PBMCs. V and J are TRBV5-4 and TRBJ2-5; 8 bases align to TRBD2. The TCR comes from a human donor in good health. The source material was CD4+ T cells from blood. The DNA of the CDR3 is TGTGCCAGCAGCTTGGATGCGGGGGGCCACCAAGAGACCCAGTACTTC. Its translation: CASSLDAGGHQETQYF.